The rows below give T cell receptor beta chains drawn from one sample of a study of blood T cell repertoires in COVID-19. Clones were read by immunoSEQ multiplex PCR, and TCRdb kept only the in-frame ones, dropping some. This table holds around 100,000 clones, around 84% found once. The source material was peripheral blood. The origin of the receptors is a human donor in a cohort sampled during active COVID-19. Each CDR3 is given with its conserved first and last residue. The order of the fields is J gene, clone size, V gene, D gene, CDR3 protein, CDR3 DNA. D genes are given only for firm matches. The size field is filled for only some rows; it gives once, few, many or a size class.

TRBJ2-7 | NA | TRBV4-2 | NA | CASSPRKGGAAYEQYF | TGTGCCAGCAGCCCCCGTAAGGGGGGGGCTGCCTACGAGCAGTACTTC
TRBJ1-6 | NA | TRBV2 | NA | CASSEALPGLNSPLHF | TGTGCCAGCAGTGAAGCGCTTCCGGGACTTAATTCACCCCTCCACTTT
TRBJ1-2 | NA | TRBV5-6 | NA | CASSLGTVYGYTF | TGTGCCAGCAGCTTGGGGACAGTGTATGGCTACACCTTC
TRBJ1-1 | once | TRBV2 | NA | CASSDIGADTEAFF | TGTGCCAGCAGTGACATAGGGGCGGACACTGAAGCTTTCTTT
TRBJ2-3 | NA | TRBV2 | NA | CASARDTQYF | TGTGCCAGTGCGAGAGATACGCAGTATTTT
TRBJ2-1 | once | TRBV4-3 | TRBD2 | CASSQLAARSSYNEQFF | TGCGCCAGCAGCCAACTAGCGGCGAGAAGCTCCTACAATGAGCAGTTCTTC
TRBJ1-3 | NA | TRBV19 | NA | CASSRTAGNTIYF | TGTGCCAGTAGCCGGACAGCCGGAAACACCATATATTTT
TRBJ2-7 | NA | TRBV19 | TRBD1 | CASSITGDADEQYF | TGTGCCAGTAGTATCACAGGGGACGCGGACGAGCAGTACTTC
TRBJ1-6 | NA | TRBV19 | TRBD1 | CASSIRQGNNSPLHF | TGTGCCAGTAGTATAAGACAGGGGAATAATTCACCCCTCCACTTT
TRBJ1-3 | few | TRBV4-1 | TRBD1 | CASSHTGAPIYF | TGCGCCAGCAGCCACACAGGGGCACCCATATATTTT
TRBJ2-7 | NA | TRBV27 | TRBD2 | CASSLSKLAGGGEQYF | TGTGCCAGCAGTTTATCGAAGCTAGCGGGGGGAGGAGAGCAGTACTTC
TRBJ2-7 | NA | TRBV7-2 | TRBD2 | CASSIRLAGGPYEQYF | TGTGCCAGCAGCATTAGACTGGCGGGGGGGCCCTACGAGCAGTACTTC
TRBJ1-2 | NA | TRBV11-3 | TRBD1 | CASSLTGGWNYGYTF | TGTGCCAGCAGCCTCACAGGGGGCTGGAACTATGGCTACACCTTC
TRBJ1-6 | NA | TRBV7-6 | NA | CASRSSYNSPLHF | TGTGCCAGCAGGAGCTCCTATAATTCACCCCTCCACTTT
TRBJ2-1 | NA | TRBV6-6 | TRBD2 | CASSPAGGGNEQFF | TGTGCCAGCAGTCCAGCGGGGGGTGGCAATGAGCAGTTCTTC
TRBJ2-1 | NA | TRBV30 | NA | CAWKRRIDEQFF | TGTGCCTGGAAGAGGAGGATCGATGAGCAGTTCTTC
TRBJ1-3 | NA | TRBV11-2 | TRBD1 | CASKGTGGGNTIYF | TGTGCCAGCAAGGGGACAGGGGGTGGAAACACCATATATTTT
TRBJ1-5 | once | TRBV6-5 | TRBD1 | CASGRGLMGNQPQHF | TGTGCCTCGGGTAGGGGGCTAATGGGGAATCAGCCCCAGCATTTT
TRBJ1-4 | once | TRBV11-3 | NA | CASSLVGKILFF | TGTGCCAGCAGCTTAGTGGGCAAAATACTGTTTTTT
TRBJ2-5 | NA | TRBV7-2 | TRBD2 | CASSGPTSGGPDQYF | TGTGCCAGCAGCGGGCCGACTAGCGGGGGGCCGGACCAGTACTTC
TRBJ1-1 | NA | TRBV2 | NA | CASSRGTDTEAFF | TGTGCCAGCAGCCGGGGGACCGACACTGAAGCTTTCTTT
TRBJ2-3 | NA | TRBV11-3 | NA | CASSLEGSGTDTQYF | TGTGCCAGCAGCTTAGAAGGTAGCGGCACAGATACGCAGTATTTT
TRBJ1-1 | NA | TRBV5-4 | TRBD1 | CASSPTGVGAFF | TGTGCCAGCAGCCCAACAGGGGTAGGCGCTTTCTTT
TRBJ1-2 | NA | TRBV6-1 | NA | CASSEADSYGYTF | TGTGCCAGCAGTGAGGCAGACTCCTATGGCTACACCTTC
TRBJ1-4 | NA | TRBV7-2 | NA | CASSPRDEKLFF | TGTGCCAGCAGCCCCCGCGATGAAAAACTGTTTTTT
TRBJ2-7 | NA | TRBV6-2/TRBV6-3 | NA | CASSYPTLRQAAIYEQYF | TGTGCCAGCAGTTACCCAACCCTCCGACAGGCCGCTATATACGAGCAGTACTTC
TRBJ2-4 | NA | TRBV3-1/TRBV3-2 | NA | CASSQAPGVKNIQYF | TGTGCCAGCAGCCAAGCTCCAGGGGTCAAAAACATTCAGTACTTC
TRBJ2-7 | once | TRBV18 | NA | CASSPTGSVRYEQYF | TGTGCCAGCTCACCTACAGGGTCGGTTCGCTACGAGCAGTACTTC
TRBJ2-1 | NA | TRBV12-5 | TRBD2 | CASGLTLAGAAYNEQFF | TGTGCTAGTGGTTTGACCCTAGCGGGGGCAGCTTACAATGAGCAGTTCTTC
TRBJ1-4 | NA | TRBV7-6 | NA | CASSSAARGRREKLFF | TGTGCCAGCAGCTCCGCAGCCAGGGGCCGCCGGGAAAAACTGTTTTTT
TRBJ1-2 | NA | TRBV18 | TRBD1 | CASSRQGDDGYTF | TGTGCCAGCAGTCGACAGGGGGATGATGGCTACACCTTC
TRBJ1-2 | NA | TRBV6-4 | NA | CASSDGGGIDGYTF | TGTGCCAGCAGTGACGGTGGAGGTATAGATGGCTACACCTTC
TRBJ1-3 | few | TRBV18 | NA | CASSPRVHSGNTIYF | TGTGCCAGCTCACCGAGGGTTCACTCTGGAAACACCATATATTTT
TRBJ2-6 | NA | TRBV5-4 | NA | CASSLMFQSGANVLTF | TGTGCCAGCAGCTTGATGTTTCAATCTGGGGCCAACGTCCTGACTTTC
TRBJ1-1 | NA | TRBV6-5 | TRBD1 | CASRYGQANTEAFF | TGTGCCAGCAGATATGGACAGGCGAACACTGAAGCTTTCTTT
TRBJ2-3 | NA | TRBV4-1 | TRBD2 | CASRRMVGRVGRGGDTQYF | TGCGCCAGCAGGCGGATGGTGGGTCGGGTAGGCCGGGGGGGGGATACGCAGTATTTT
TRBJ1-4 | NA | TRBV28 | TRBD1 | CASSFWTGLEKLFF | TGTGCCAGCAGTTTCTGGACAGGCCTAGAAAAACTGTTTTTT
TRBJ2-7 | NA | TRBV28 | TRBD1 | CASKGQGDPYEQYF | TGTGCCAGCAAGGGACAGGGGGACCCCTACGAGCAGTACTTC
TRBJ2-5 | NA | TRBV2 | NA | CASREPTGRDQETQYF | TGTGCCAGCAGGGAACCTACAGGCCGGGACCAAGAGACCCAGTACTTC
TRBJ2-3 | once | TRBV7-8 | TRBD1 | CASSLGGQGPGTQYF | TGTGCCAGCAGCTTAGGGGGACAGGGCCCGGGTACGCAGTATTTT
TRBJ1-2 | once | TRBV19 | NA | CASSLGGGRDYGYTF | TGTGCCAGTAGTCTAGGGGGGGGCCGCGACTATGGCTACACCTTC
TRBJ2-2 | once | TRBV4-2 | NA | CASSQVGTGELFF | TGTGCCAGCAGCCAAGTCGGCACCGGGGAGCTGTTTTTT
TRBJ1-4 | NA | TRBV12-3/TRBV12-4 | TRBD1 | CASGTGEKLFF | TGTGCCAGCGGGACAGGTGAAAAACTGTTTTTT
TRBJ1-5 | NA | TRBV19 | NA | CATSRSNQPQHF | TGTGCCACCTCGCGAAGTAATCAGCCCCAGCATTTT
TRBJ2-1 | NA | TRBV19 | NA | CASSPTAAPEQFF | TGTGCCAGTAGTCCAACGGCGGCCCCCGAGCAGTTCTTC
TRBJ1-5 | NA | TRBV28 | NA | CASSLGGPSNQPQHF | TGTGCCAGCAGTCTCGGGGGGCCGAGCAATCAGCCCCAGCATTTT
TRBJ2-5 | once | TRBV7-9 | NA | CASSLGDRVGETQYF | TGTGCCAGCAGCTTAGGCGACAGAGTGGGAGAGACCCAGTACTTC
TRBJ2-3 | NA | TRBV13 | TRBD1 | CASSASGQGSDTQYF | TGTGCCAGCAGCGCATCGGGACAGGGGTCAGATACGCAGTATTTT
TRBJ1-2 | NA | TRBV11-2 | NA | CASSSRTINGMGYTF | TGTGCCAGCAGCTCCCGGACAATCAATGGGATGGGCTACACCTTC
TRBJ2-3 | NA | TRBV28 | NA | CASSRQDTQYF | TGTGCCAGCAGCAGACAGGATACGCAGTATTTT
TRBJ1-3 | once | TRBV27 | NA | CASSLWTGDTIYF | TGTGCCAGCAGTTTATGGACTGGGGACACCATATATTTT
TRBJ1-6 | NA | TRBV11-2 | NA | CASRFSLSSPLHF | TGTGCCAGCAGGTTTTCTCTCAGTTCACCCCTCCACTTT
TRBJ1-3 | NA | TRBV6-4 | NA | CASSPDSSGNTIYF | TGTGCCAGCAGCCCGGACAGCTCTGGAAACACCATATATTTT